Sequencing of this T cell receptor (beta chain) was carried out in a study of T-cell memory formation after mild COVID-19. TCRdb reprocessed the 5' RACE reads with MiXCR, giving one entry per CDR3 protein. The table has around 410,000 distinct CDR3 sequences, 20% to 30% seen once. The V and J ends lost 6 bases and 1 base, in that order; junction bases with no gene match: 17. The CDR3 has 20 amino acids. Germline CDR1 and CDR2: MNHEY and SVGAGI. The material sequenced was PBMCs or a T cell subset sorted from them (not recorded which). V gene TRBV6-5 combines with J gene TRBJ2-1; TRBD2 agrees at 11 bases. The receptor was derived from an adult woman who had mild COVID-19 (a few samples of this study predate the infection). Cell type and time point are not known. The CDR3 here is CASSPIPPLRTSGSYNEQFF. The DNA of the CDR3 is TGTGCCAGCAGCCCCATTCCGCCGCTTAGGACTAGCGGGTCCTACAATGAGCAGTTCTTC.